The 26 T cell receptor beta chains given below trace back to one sample, sequenced in a study of Tregs in tolerant kidney transplant recipients. Produced via immunoSEQ multiplex PCR; TCRdb's table is partial and in-frame only. The repertoire has 81,000 or so clones, roughly 90% of them found once; the top ten carry 1.5% to 2%. The nonmyeloablative bone marrow transplants came from related graft donors, with transient mixed chimerism. Sample: CD4+ T cells from blood (PBMCs), taken 24 months after the transplant. The receptors originated from a human patient who received a combined kidney and bone marrow transplant. T cells may partly derive from the graft donor.

The genes are TRBV19 and TRBJ2-7, with a tentative D call TRBD2 (5 bases). V dropped 5 bases and J dropped 5 bases, with 22 bases sitting between them. Germline V gives CDR1 LNHDA, CDR2 SQIVND (reference sequence). The CDR3 is 16 amino acids. In nucleotides, the CDR3 is TGTGCCAGTAGTGCCTATACTAGGACCGATTCCCACGAGCAGTACTTC. Residues: CASSAYTRTDSHEQYF.

The chain combines TRBV5-4 with TRBJ2-3; possible D gene TRBD2, 6 bases. CDR1 and CDR2 from the germline V gene are SGHNT and YYREEE (reference sequence). The V and J ends lost 4 bases and 2 bases respectively, with 17 bases between them. The CDR3 is made up of 16 amino acids. The CDR3 sequence: CASSPPGLLHTDTQYF. CDR3 bases: TGTGCCAGCAGCCCTCCGGGACTTCTACACACAGATACGCAGTATTTT.

The gene calls are TRBV7-3 and TRBJ2-2; a possible D gene is TRBD1 (6 bases). V gave up 0 bases and J gave up 4 bases, with 9 bases separating them. The germline V gene encodes CDR1 SGHTA and CDR2 FQGTGA. The CDR3 contains 15 residues. The DNA of the CDR3 is TGTGCCAGCAGCTTAACGGGGGCAGGCACCGGGGAGCTGTTTTTT. This encodes CASSLTGAGTGELFF.

This chain uses TRBV19 with TRBJ1-5; 7 bases are shared with TRBD1. CDR1 and CDR2 (germline): LNHDA, SQIVND (reference sequence). With V trimmed by 1 base and J by 2 bases, 2 bases remained unmatched. The CDR3 runs 15 residues. The CDR3 here is CASSIGGGRNQPQHF. The CDR3 nucleotides read TGTGCCAGTAGTATAGGAGGGGGCCGCAATCAGCCCCAGCATTTT.

The V gene is TRBV5-1, the J gene TRBJ1-1; 7 bases fit TRBD1. The CDR3 length is 15 residues. Germline V gene lookup returns CDR1 SGHRS and CDR2 YFSETQ. V was pared by 4 bases and J by 3 bases, with 9 bases of the junction left unmatched. CDR3 loop: CASSPDRRGHTEAFF. Written as DNA, the CDR3 is TGCGCCAGCAGCCCGGACAGGAGGGGGCACACTGAAGCTTTCTTT.

The gene calls are TRBV4-3 and TRBJ2-1, with 7 nucleotides matching TRBD2. The CDR3 has 16 residues. Trimming removed 0 bases from V and 2 bases from J; junction bases left unmatched: 4. CDR1 is LGHNA and CDR2 is YSLEER in the germline V gene. The CDR3 sequence: CASSQEGLAAYNEQFF. The CDR3 nucleotides are TGCGCCAGCAGCCAAGAGGGCCTAGCGGCCTACAATGAGCAGTTCTTC.

The CDR3 DNA sequence: TGTGCCAGCAACCTAGGACAGGCAGATACGCAGTATTTT. Its protein is CASNLGQADTQYF. The chain employs TRBV9 and TRBJ2-3, with 7 bases lining up with TRBD1. Germline V lookup: CDR1 SGDLS, CDR2 YYNGEE. The V segment lost 6 bases and the J segment 4 bases; nucleotides outside the gene matches: 5. The CDR3 sequence is 13 residues long.

V gene TRBV9 combines with J gene TRBJ2-5, with 12 bases identical to TRBD1. Germline CDR1 SGDLS, CDR2 YYNGEE. CDR3 length: 16 amino acids. V shed 2 bases, J shed 5 bases, and the junction held 7 bases outside the gene matches. Written as DNA, the CDR3 is TGTGCCAGCAGCGTGGGAGGGACAGGGGGCAGGGAGACCCAGTACTTC. This sequence encodes CASSVGGTGGRETQYF.

The J gene is TRBJ2-7, the V gene TRBV5-6; 12 positions agree with TRBD2. Trimming removed 3 bases from V and 4 bases from J; junction bases left unmatched: 14. Germline-derived CDR1 and CDR2 are SGHDT and YYEEEE. This CDR3 has 18 residues. CDR3 DNA: TGTGCCAGCAGCTCCGCTACGAGACTAGCGGGAGTAACGTACGAGCAGTACTTC. Amino acid sequence: CASSSATRLAGVTYEQYF.

The V call is TRBV4-3, the J call TRBJ1-2, with no clear D. Germline V gene sequence: CDR1 LGHNA, CDR2 YSLEER. Trimming took off 4 bases at V and 9 bases at J, with 21 bases between the two ends. This CDR3 is 15 amino acids long. CDR3 DNA: TGCGCCAGCAGCCTAAACCCCAAGGACTCCGAAAGCTACACCTTC. Protein product: CASSLNPKDSESYTF.

This chain joins TRBV9 and TRBJ2-2; 11 nucleotides line up with TRBD2. CDR1 and CDR2 from the germline V gene are SGDLS and YYNGEE. The CDR3 loop spans 17 amino acids. V gave up 6 bases and J gave up 4 bases; unmatched junction bases: 11. CDR3 amino acids: CASTAFIAGGITGELFF. CDR3 nucleotides: TGTGCCAGCACCGCTTTCATAGCGGGGGGGATCACCGGGGAGCTGTTTTTT.

V gene TRBV7-2 combines with J gene TRBJ1-2, with D unclear. This CDR3 spans 17 amino acids. V shed 4 bases and J shed 6 bases, with 24 bases lying between them. Germline values: CDR1 SGHTA, CDR2 FQGNSA. The CDR3 coding sequence is TGTGCCAGCAGCTCTCCTAAATTTCGGGGTGGTTTCGATGGCTACACCTTC. Residues: CASSSPKFRGGFDGYTF.

The gene calls are TRBV6-1 and TRBJ2-3, with 10 bases lining up with TRBD2. Germline CDR1 MNHNS, CDR2 SASEGT. Trimming at V came to 6 bases and at J to 12 bases, leaving 15 bases not matched to a gene. This CDR3 is 15 amino acids long. Here the CDR3 reads CASRESAASGSRQYF. The CDR3 bases are TGTGCCAGCAGGGAAAGCGCGGCTAGCGGGAGTCGCCAGTATTTT.

CDR3 nucleotides: TGTGCCAGCAGCTCAAGGGGACTAGCGGGAGTGTGGGAGCAGTACTTC. This encodes CASSSRGLAGVWEQYF. The chain links TRBV7-2 to TRBJ2-7, with 14 bases identical to TRBD2. With 4 bases clipped from V and 7 bases from J, the junction kept 9 bases outside the gene matches. CDR1 is SGHTA and CDR2 is FQGNSA in the germline V gene. This CDR3 contains 16 residues.

This chain connects TRBV10-3 to TRBJ2-7; D is possibly TRBD2 (5 bases). The V and J ends lost 6 bases and 3 bases respectively, with 18 bases between them. CDR3 size: 15 residues. Germline values: CDR1 ENHRY, CDR2 SYGVKD. CDR3 sequence (DNA): TGTGCCATCAGCGGAGGATGGGAGTTTAGCTACGAGCAGTACTTC. The encoded protein is CAISGGWEFSYEQYF.

The chain couples TRBV18 to TRBJ2-7; D might be TRBD1 (6 bases). Trimming took 1 base from V and 9 from J, leaving 16 bases between them. Germline V gene sequence: CDR1 KGHSH, CDR2 LQKENI. This CDR3 region has 14 residues. The CDR3 DNA is TGTGCCAGCTCACCACGAAGGGGGAAGTATGTGCAGTACTTC. It translates to CASSPRRGKYVQYF.

This clone was seen once. This chain links TRBV5-6 with TRBJ1-1; D may be TRBD1 (6 bases). The CDR3 spans 15 residues. Germline V gene lookup returns CDR1 SGHDT and CDR2 YYEEEE. Between the trimmed V and J ends, which lost 4 bases and 5 bases, there was a span of 18 bases. This CDR3 reads CASSELDRGITEAFF. As DNA, the CDR3 is TGTGCCAGCAGCGAGTTGGACAGAGGAATTACTGAAGCTTTCTTT.

The count of this clone is one. V usage is TRBV29-1 and J usage is TRBJ1-4; 7 bases map to TRBD1. This CDR3 has 13 residues. Trimming cost V 4 bases and J 4 bases; bases outside gene matches: 3. Germline CDR1 reads SQVTM; CDR2 reads ANQGSEA. The CDR3 reads CSVGGQVNEKLFF. CDR3 bases: TGCAGCGTTGGCGGACAGGTTAATGAAAAACTGTTTTTT.

The gene calls are TRBV5-6 and TRBJ1-5; D is ambiguous. The CDR3 totals 18 residues. Germline CDR1 SGHDT, CDR2 YYEEEE. V was shortened by 3 bases and J by 2 bases, with 21 bases between the two germline ends. In DNA, the CDR3 is TGTGCCAGCAGCTCCCGCCGGCAGGCCCCTGGGTGCAATCAGCCCCAGCATTTT. Protein sequence: CASSSRRQAPGCNQPQHF.

This chain links TRBV11-3 with TRBJ2-7; 13 positions agree with TRBD2. The CDR3 is made up of 15 amino acids. V dropped 4 bases and J dropped 2; count of bases not matched to a gene: 2. From germline, CDR1 is SGHNT and CDR2 YENEEA. In DNA form, the CDR3 reads TGTGCCAGCAGCTGGACTAGCGGGAGAACCTACGAGCAGTACTTC. Amino acid sequence: CASSWTSGRTYEQYF.

As regards this clone: Distinct nucleotide sequences in the sample also encode this CDR3. This chain uses TRBV18 with TRBJ2-5, with D possibly being TRBD2 (6 bases). This CDR3 has 12 residues. CDR1 and CDR2 (germline): KGHSH, LQKENI. Trimming left V 3 bases short and J 4 bases short, with 6 bases between. CDR3 in amino acids: CASSPGGETQYF. The CDR3, as DNA: TGTGCCAGCTCACCCGGGGGAGAGACCCAGTACTTC.

V usage is TRBV11-3 and J usage is TRBJ1-1; no definite D call. Germline V gene sequence: CDR1 SGHNT, CDR2 YENEEA. V lost 0 bases and J lost 7, with 12 bases in between. The CDR3 is made up of 14 amino acids. CDR3 residues: CASSLDPLEVEAFF. The CDR3 DNA reads as TGTGCCAGCAGCTTAGATCCCCTGGAGGTTGAAGCTTTCTTT. Using reference TRBV11-3 and TRBJ1-1 for the parts outside the CDR3, the full variable domain is EAGVVQSPRYKIIEKKQPVAFWCNPISGHNTLYWYLQNLGQGPELLIRYENEEAVDDSQLPKDRFSAERLKGVDSTLKIQPAELGDSAVYLCASSLDPLEVEAFFGQGTRLTVV.

The rearrangement joins TRBV7-2 to TRBJ2-3, with 9 bases identical to TRBD2. The V gene end was trimmed by 5 bases and the J gene end by 4 bases; junction bases not matched to a gene: 10. The CDR3 has 16 residues. The germline CDR1 and CDR2 sequences are SGHTA and FQGNSA. The CDR3 DNA follows: TGTGCCAGCAGCGTCCGAGTAGCGGGAGTTGCAGATACGCAGTATTTT. It codes for CASSVRVAGVADTQYF.

The chain couples TRBV4-3 to TRBJ2-7, with 8 bases aligning to TRBD1. The CDR3 has 15 residues. Unmatched junction bases numbered 4, after V lost 1 base and J lost 2 bases. Germline CDR1 LGHNA, CDR2 YSLEER. The CDR3 loop reads CASSQVTGVPYEQYF. DNA for the CDR3: TGCGCCAGCAGCCAAGTGACAGGGGTTCCCTACGAGCAGTACTTC.

CDR3 residues: CASSQGPSGTQETQYF. DNA for the CDR3: TGCGCCAGCAGCCAAGGGCCTAGCGGGACCCAAGAGACCCAGTACTTC. The V gene is TRBV4-3, the J gene TRBJ2-5, with 9 bases identical to TRBD2. The CDR3 spans 16 residues. Germline lookup yields CDR1 LGHNA and CDR2 YSLEER. V lost 1 base to trimming and J lost 1 base; unmatched junction nucleotides: 4.

The gene calls are TRBV5-5 and TRBJ1-2, with D perhaps TRBD1 (5 bases). The V and J ends lost 6 bases and 5 bases respectively, with 14 bases between them. The germline CDR1 and CDR2 sequences are SGHKS and YYEKEE (reference sequence). There are 13 residues in the CDR3. DNA of the CDR3: TGTGCCAGCACCGAAGGGGTCGGTTATGGCTACACCTTC. Its protein product is CASTEGVGYGYTF.